This entry describes one T cell receptor beta chain. The protocol was immunoSEQ multiplex PCR, while the TCRdb copy is restricted to in-frame clones and leaves out a portion. Counted here are tens of thousands of clones, 85% to 90% occurring once; the ten biggest clones make up approximately 8%. The data stem from a study of blood T cell repertoires in COVID-19. The CDR3 extends over 16 amino acids. V gave up 1 base and J gave up 1 base, with 11 bases separating them. Germline CDR1 MNHNS, CDR2 SASEGT. The origin of this receptor is a human donor with active COVID-19. The donor label of this sample is uncertain. The sequenced sample was peripheral blood. The genes are TRBV6-1 and TRBJ1-3, with D tentatively TRBD1 (5 bases). CDR3 in amino acids: CASSEGGLTSGNTIYF. The CDR3 DNA follows: TGTGCCAGCAGTGAAGGGGGCTTAACTTCTGGAAACACCATATATTTT.